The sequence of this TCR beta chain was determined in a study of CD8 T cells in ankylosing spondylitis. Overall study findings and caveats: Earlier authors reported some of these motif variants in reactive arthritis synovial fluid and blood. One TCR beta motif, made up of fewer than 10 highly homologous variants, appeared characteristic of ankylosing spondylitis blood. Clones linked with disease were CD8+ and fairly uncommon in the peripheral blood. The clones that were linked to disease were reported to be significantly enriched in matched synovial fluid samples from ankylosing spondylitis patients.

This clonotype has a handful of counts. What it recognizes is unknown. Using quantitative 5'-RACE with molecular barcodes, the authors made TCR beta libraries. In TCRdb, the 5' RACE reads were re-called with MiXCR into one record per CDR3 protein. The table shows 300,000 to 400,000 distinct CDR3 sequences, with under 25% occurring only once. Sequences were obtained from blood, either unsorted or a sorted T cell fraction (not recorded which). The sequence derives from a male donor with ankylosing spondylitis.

CDR3 protein: CASSLGGTTTWETQYF. DNA for the CDR3: TGCGCCAGCAGCTTGGGCGGGACTACCACGTGGGAGACCCAGTACTTC. The chain is built from TRBV5-1 and TRBJ2-5, with 7 positions matching TRBD2. This CDR3 has 16 amino acids. V shed 0 bases and J 5 bases; nucleotides not matched to a gene: 10. Germline CDR1 SGHRS, CDR2 YFSETQ.